One TCR beta chain is described in this entry. The antigen is undetermined. Other DNA sequences within the sample encode an identical CDR3. Primers for the PCR totalled 60 Vbeta and 13 Jbeta. Assay used: immunoSEQ multiplex PCR; TCRdb lists only in-frame clones, some missing. Of about 140,000 clones in the sample, more than 60% were seen once. The sample belongs to a study of cytomegalovirus exposure and HLA in healthy donors. As for the study in general: Early released data comprised about 90 million unique TCRs from HLA-typed donors. General study points: Among CMV-associated TCR beta chains, most appeared HLA-restricted in a later analysis.

The germline CDR1 and CDR2 sequences are SGDLS and YYNGEE. This CDR3 has 13 amino acids. Trimming removed 0 bases at V and 5 bases at J, with 7 bases between. The chain recombines TRBV9 with TRBJ2-3; D not resolved. The sample was PBMCs. The source of this sequence is a woman aged 60-75 years in good health and CMV-seronegative. The CDR3 here is CASSVGSGDTQYF. The CDR3 DNA reads TGTGCCAGCAGCGTAGGGTCCGGAGATACGCAGTATTTT.